The clone carrying this TCR beta chain came up a few times. What it recognizes is unknown. This CDR3 has 14 residues. Germline-derived CDR1 and CDR2 are MNHEY and SMNVEV (reference sequence). V was pared by 3 bases and J by 8 bases, with 13 bases between. TCRdb re-analysed the 5' RACE reads in MiXCR, keeping a single row per CDR3 protein. The sample contains 250,000 to 300,000 distinct CDR3 sequences, around 18% of which appear only once. This sample is part of a study of CD8 T cells in ankylosing spondylitis. Broader study findings: Past research had described some motif variants in reactive arthritis synovial fluid and blood.

The chain uses TRBV27 and TRBJ1-4, with D tentatively TRBD1 (5 bases). Sequenced material: blood, either unsorted or a sorted T cell fraction (not recorded which). This sequence originates from a male donor with ankylosing spondylitis or in good health (not recorded which). The CDR3: CASSFLGPREKLFF. In DNA form, the CDR3 reads TGTGCCAGCAGTTTTCTGGGGCCCCGGGAAAAACTGTTTTTT.